The clone carrying this TCR beta chain was counted a single time. Its antigen is still unknown. This sample is drawn from a study of OX40 agonist ivuxolimab in advanced cancers. Overall study findings and caveats: The authors also found low normalized T-cell clonal expansion in some nonresponders. Compared with CD4+, CD8+ T cells on average had more expanded clones. Clonal expansion was among the lowest in partial responders at 0.1-3.0 mg/kg, especially CD8+. Undetermined was the antigen specificity of the expanded peripheral T cells.

This CDR3 region has 15 residues. Between the trimmed V and J ends, which lost 4 bases and 5 bases, there was a span of 17 bases. Germline V gene sequence: CDR1 LGHNA, CDR2 YNFKEQ. Assay used: immunoSEQ multiplex PCR; TCRdb lists only in-frame clones, some missing. The table lists some 46,000 clones, roughly 94% of them singletons, with approximately 11% in the top ten. The receptor was derived from an adult with an advanced solid tumor such as melanoma, head and neck, liver or kidney cancer. Sample: CD4+ or CD8+ T cells sorted from blood, taken in a trial of the OX40 agonist ivuxolimab. The chain joins TRBV4-2 to TRBJ2-5, with a weak D call TRBD2 (6 bases). This CDR3 is CASSPAGPRPETQYF. Written as DNA, the CDR3 is TGTGCCAGCAGCCCAGCGGGCCCTAGGCCCGAGACCCAGTACTTC.